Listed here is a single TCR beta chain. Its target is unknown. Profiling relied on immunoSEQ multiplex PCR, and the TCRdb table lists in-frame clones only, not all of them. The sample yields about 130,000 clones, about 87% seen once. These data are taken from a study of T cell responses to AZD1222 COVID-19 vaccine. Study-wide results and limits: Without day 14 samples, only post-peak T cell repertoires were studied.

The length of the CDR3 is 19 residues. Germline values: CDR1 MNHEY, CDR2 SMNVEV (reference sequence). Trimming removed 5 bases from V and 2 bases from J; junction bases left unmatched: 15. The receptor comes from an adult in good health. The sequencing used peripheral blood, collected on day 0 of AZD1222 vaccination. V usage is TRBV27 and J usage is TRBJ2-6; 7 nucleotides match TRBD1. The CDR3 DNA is TGTGCCAGCAGTCCCCTCTGGGACAGCCTCCGGCCTGGGGCCAACGTCCTGACTTTC. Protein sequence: CASSPLWDSLRPGANVLTF.